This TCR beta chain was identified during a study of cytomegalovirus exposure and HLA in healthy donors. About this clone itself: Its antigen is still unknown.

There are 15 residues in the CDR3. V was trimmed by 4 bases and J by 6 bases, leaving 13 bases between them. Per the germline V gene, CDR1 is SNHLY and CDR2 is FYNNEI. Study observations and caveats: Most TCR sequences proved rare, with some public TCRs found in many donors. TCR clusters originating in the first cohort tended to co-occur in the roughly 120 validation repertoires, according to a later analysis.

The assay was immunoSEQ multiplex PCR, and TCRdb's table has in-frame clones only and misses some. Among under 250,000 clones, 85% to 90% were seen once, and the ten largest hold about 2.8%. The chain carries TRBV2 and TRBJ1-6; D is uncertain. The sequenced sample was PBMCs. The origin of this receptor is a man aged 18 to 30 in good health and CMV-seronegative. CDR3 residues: CASSVEGGSNSPLHF. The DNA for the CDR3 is TGTGCCAGCAGTGTTGAAGGAGGGAGTAATTCACCCCTCCACTTT.